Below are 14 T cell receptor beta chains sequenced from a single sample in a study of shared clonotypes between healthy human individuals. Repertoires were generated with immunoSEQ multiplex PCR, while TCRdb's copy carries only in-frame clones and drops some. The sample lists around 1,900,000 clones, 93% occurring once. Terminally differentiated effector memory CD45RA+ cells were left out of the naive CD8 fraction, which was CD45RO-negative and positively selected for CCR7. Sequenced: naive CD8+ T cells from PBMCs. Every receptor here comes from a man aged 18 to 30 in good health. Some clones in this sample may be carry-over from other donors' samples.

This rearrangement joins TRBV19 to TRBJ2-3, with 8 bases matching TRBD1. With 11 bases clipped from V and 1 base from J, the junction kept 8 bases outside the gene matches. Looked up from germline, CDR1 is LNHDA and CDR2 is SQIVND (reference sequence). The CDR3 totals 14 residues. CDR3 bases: TGTGCCTGCATGCCGGACAGGGGCACAGATACGCAGTATTTT. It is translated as CACMPDRGTDTQYF.

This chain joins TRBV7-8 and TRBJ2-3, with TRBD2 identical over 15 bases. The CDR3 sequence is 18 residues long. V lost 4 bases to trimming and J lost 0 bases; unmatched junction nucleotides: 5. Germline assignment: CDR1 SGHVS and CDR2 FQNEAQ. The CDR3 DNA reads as TGTGCCAGCAGCTCCGGACTAGCGGGAGGGCCTAGCACAGATACGCAGTATTTT. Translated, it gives CASSSGLAGGPSTDTQYF.

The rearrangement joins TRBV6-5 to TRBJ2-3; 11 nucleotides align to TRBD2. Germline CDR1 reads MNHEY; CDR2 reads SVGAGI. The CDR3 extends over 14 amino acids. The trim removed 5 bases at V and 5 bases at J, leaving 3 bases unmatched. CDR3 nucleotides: TGTGCCAGCAGTCCCGGGACTAGCGGAGATACGCAGTATTTT. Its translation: CASSPGTSGDTQYF.

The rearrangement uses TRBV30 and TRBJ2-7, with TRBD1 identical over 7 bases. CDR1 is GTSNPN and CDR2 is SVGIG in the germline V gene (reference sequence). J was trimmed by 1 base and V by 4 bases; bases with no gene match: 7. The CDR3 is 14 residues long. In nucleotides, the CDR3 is TGTGCCTGGAAAAGGACAGGCACTTCCTACGAGCAGTACTTC. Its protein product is CAWKRTGTSYEQYF.

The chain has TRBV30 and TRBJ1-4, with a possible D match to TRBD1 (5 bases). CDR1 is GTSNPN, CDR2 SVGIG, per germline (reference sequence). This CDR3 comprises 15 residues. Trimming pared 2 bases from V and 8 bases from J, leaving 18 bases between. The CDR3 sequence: CAWSYPGTMGEKLFF. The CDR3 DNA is TGTGCCTGGAGTTACCCGGGGACGATGGGGGAAAAACTGTTTTTT.

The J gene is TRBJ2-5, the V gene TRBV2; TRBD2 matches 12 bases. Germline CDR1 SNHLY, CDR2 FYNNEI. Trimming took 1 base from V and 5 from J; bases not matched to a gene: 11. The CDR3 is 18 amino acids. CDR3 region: CASSEEASGRATDETQYF. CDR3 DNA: TGTGCCAGCAGTGAAGAGGCTAGCGGGAGGGCCACTGACGAGACCCAGTACTTC.

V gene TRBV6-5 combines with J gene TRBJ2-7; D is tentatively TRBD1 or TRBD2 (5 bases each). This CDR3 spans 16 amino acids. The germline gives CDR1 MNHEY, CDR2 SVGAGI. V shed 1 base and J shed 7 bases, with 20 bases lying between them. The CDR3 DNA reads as TGTGCCAGCAGTTACTTAGGGACCCAAGGAGCTCGGGAGCAGTACTTC. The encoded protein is CASSYLGTQGAREQYF.

CDR3 coding DNA: TGTGCCAGCAGTCTCCTGAACAGGGGAGCAGACAATGGCTACACCTTC. Translation gives CASSLLNRGADNGYTF. The chain combines TRBV27 with TRBJ1-2; 7 bases agree with TRBD1. V lost 5 bases, J lost 6 bases, and 15 bases stayed unmatched. The CDR3 extends over 16 amino acids. From germline, CDR1 is MNHEY and CDR2 SMNVEV (reference sequence).

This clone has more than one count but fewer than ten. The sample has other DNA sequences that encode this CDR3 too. The CDR3 loop reads CASSSTGITEAFF. The CDR3 DNA sequence: TGTGCCAGCAGTTCAACAGGGATCACTGAAGCTTTCTTT. The chain links TRBV27 to TRBJ1-1; possible D gene TRBD1, 6 bases. This CDR3 spans 13 amino acids. Trimming pared 4 bases from V and 4 bases from J, leaving 10 bases between. Germline CDR1 and CDR2: MNHEY and SMNVEV (reference sequence).

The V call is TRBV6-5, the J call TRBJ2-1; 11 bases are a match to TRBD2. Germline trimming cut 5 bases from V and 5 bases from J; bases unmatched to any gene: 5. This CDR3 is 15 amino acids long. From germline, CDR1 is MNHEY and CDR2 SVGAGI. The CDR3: CASSQLAGVDNEQFF. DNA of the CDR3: TGTGCCAGCAGTCAACTAGCGGGAGTCGACAATGAGCAGTTCTTC.

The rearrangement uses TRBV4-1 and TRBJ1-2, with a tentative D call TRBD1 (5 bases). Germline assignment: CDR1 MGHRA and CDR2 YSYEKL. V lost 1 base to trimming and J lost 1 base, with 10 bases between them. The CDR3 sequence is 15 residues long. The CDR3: CASSQVPGDNYGYTF. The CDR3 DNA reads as TGCGCCAGCAGCCAAGTACCGGGGGATAACTATGGCTACACCTTC.

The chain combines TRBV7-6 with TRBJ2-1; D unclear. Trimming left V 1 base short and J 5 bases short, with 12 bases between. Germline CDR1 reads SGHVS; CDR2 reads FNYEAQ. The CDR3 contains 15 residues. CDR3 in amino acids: CASSLVPAADNEQFF. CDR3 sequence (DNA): TGTGCCAGCAGCTTAGTACCGGCAGCTGACAATGAGCAGTTCTTC.

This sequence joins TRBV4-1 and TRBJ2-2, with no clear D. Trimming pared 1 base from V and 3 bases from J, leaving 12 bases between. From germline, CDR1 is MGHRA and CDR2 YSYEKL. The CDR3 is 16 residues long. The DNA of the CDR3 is TGCGCCAGCAGCCAAGGCCCCGGTACATACACCGGGGAGCTGTTTTTT. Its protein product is CASSQGPGTYTGELFF.

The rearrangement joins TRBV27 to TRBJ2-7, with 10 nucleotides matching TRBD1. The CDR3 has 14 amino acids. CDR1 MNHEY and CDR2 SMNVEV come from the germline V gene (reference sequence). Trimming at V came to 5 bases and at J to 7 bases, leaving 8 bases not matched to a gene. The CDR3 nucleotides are TGTGCCAGCAGTGGGCGGACAGGGGGTGTAGAGCAGTACTTC. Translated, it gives CASSGRTGGVEQYF.